This TCR beta chain was observed in a study of cytomegalovirus exposure and HLA in healthy donors (dated by TCRdb to 2016 to 2017). With respect to the entire study: An earlier analysis of 587 of the donors reported more than 250 Gb of sequence data and more than 90 million unique TCR beta sequences from 150 million to 200 million T cells. Approximately 300 gigabases of sequencing data and around 80 million unique TCR sequences made up an early release that covered nearly 650 HLA-typed donors. The genetic ancestry cluster associated with self-reported Caucasian donors included roughly 84% of the approximately 410 genotyped donors. The study was designed to test whether signatures of past pathogen exposure could be identified by cataloging public T cell receptors. Using immunosequencing, the study profiled T cell repertoires from fewer than 850 subjects and related those repertoires to cytomegalovirus serostatus. Besides the first cohort of 666 subjects, a separate validation cohort made up of 120 different subjects was used. To predict cytomegalovirus infection status, the study combined high-throughput TCR immunosequencing, statistical association of individual TCRs with disease status, and machine learning. To study patterns of TCR occurrence, a later analysis re-analyzed previously published TCR beta repertoires from 700 or so donors and added high-resolution HLA genotyping. The later analysis used no new phenotypic data to find candidate immune exposures, relying instead on TCR beta sequences and their occurrence across donors. In an earlier analysis of 500 to 650 of the donors, high-throughput TCR beta sequencing was used to judge whether each TCR beta V gene segment behaved as functional or pseudogenic. Donor age, sex, ethnicity and CMV serostatus were collected together with the repertoire data. Genome-wide SNP genotypes for about 65% of the 666 donors were used in a later genetic analysis, which treated that subset as a discovery cohort. All discovery cohort repertoires had been generated using a single sequencing platform. Class I and class II HLA loci were covered by the typing at four-digit resolution. Typing coverage differed by locus: A, B, C, DRB1 and DQB1 were typed in roughly 620-630 donors, DQA1 in about 500, DPA1 in around 610, and DPB1 in 400 to 490. Four to six DR-DQ haplotypes were handled as single units for association and clustering, since linkage in the cohort was strong. Among roughly 400 genotyped donors of the cohort, an average of around 220,000 unique TCR beta nucleotide sequences was sequenced per donor, of which about 20% were non-productive.

On the study overall, not on this receptor specifically: Because some donors lacked HLA typing at each locus, the association tests relied only on the typed subset. Across donors, most TCR sequences were observed very rarely, whereas some public TCRs were present in many individuals. A later genetic analysis reported fewer N-insertions in productive TCRs among donors in an Asian-associated ancestry cluster than the approximately 700-donor mean. In an earlier analysis of a few hundred of the donors, most TCR beta V segments were observed in productive rearrangements about 90% or about 30% of the time, broadly matching IMGT annotations. Because counts were too low, 15 or so rarely observed V segments, including chromosome 9 orphons, were excluded from the earlier analysis of 500 to 700 of the donors. Roughly uniform sequencing depth across donors was assumed in presence/absence analyses, although this assumption may not hold. A total of some 180 TCR beta chains were listed by the study as associated with cytomegalovirus. A cluster of highly shared sequence variants was judged likely to be a technical artifact of the sequencing pipeline. Three of the identified cytomegalovirus-associated TCR beta chains were confirmed in vitro to be specific for cytomegalovirus antigens. Compared with equally common non-associated chains, HLA-associated TCR beta chains in a later analysis were more clonally expanded and had lower generation probabilities. Cytomegalovirus status was reported to be diagnosed by the classifier with high specificity and sensitivity in both the original and validation cohorts. According to a later analysis, parvovirus B19, influenza, CMV and Epstein-Barr virus appeared linked to several top co-occurrence clusters. The cohort was sequenced for TCR beta chains only, and without alpha or paired-chain data the features that could be detected were limited. The only immune exposure information available for the cohort was CMV serostatus. In a later analysis, the rate of TCR association differed among HLA loci, with DRB1 alleles having the most associated TCRs and HLA-C alleles having the fewest. According to the authors, the approach could potentially be generalized to other disease states and immunological phenotypes. A later analysis associated about 17,000 TCR beta sequences with specific HLA alleles at a false discovery rate of 0.05. When HLA alleles, especially DR and DQ, strongly co-occurred, attributing TCR associations to individual alleles was difficult. A further reported finding was that TCR beta sequences accurately predicted the HLA-A and HLA-B alleles for most subjects in the first cohort. According to a later analysis, most CMV-associated TCR beta chains appeared to be HLA-restricted, and the HLA associations seemed to be driven largely by CMV exposure. Some IMGT-functional V segments, including TRBV6-2 and TRBV6-3, could not be distinguished by the 87-base-pair reads and were therefore excluded. In a later genetic analysis, a missense DCLRE1C variant was associated with V-gene and J-gene trimming of TCR beta chains, and the association was replicated in an independent cohort. Correlated functional status among segregating V segments might reflect linkage disequilibrium, but an unknown experimental factor could not be ruled out.

Remarks on this clone: This clone's antigen is unknown. No much larger clone is present one base from it, and per-base qualities are unavailable.

The receptor library was made with the immunoSEQ multiplex PCR assay. A mixture of 60 forward primers for TCR Vbeta segments and 13 reverse primers for TCR Jbeta segments was used in the multiplex PCR. A multiplex PCR assay on genomic DNA amplified the CDR3 region of rearranged TCR beta genes. Amplified TCR beta libraries were sequenced as 87-base-pair reads on the Illumina HiSeq System. As for the authors' bioinformatics: Across the roughly 670 repertoires, a later analysis counted 78 million or so unique TCR beta chains, some 11 million of which were shared by at least two donors. Raw reads were error-corrected and collapsed into unique sequences by a nearest-neighbor algorithm in which closely related sequences were merged to remove PCR and sequencing errors. V, D and J gene segments were assigned by aligning CDR3 sequences to IMGT reference sequences. For a sequence to be retained, at least a six-nucleotide match to both a V gene segment and a J gene segment was required. A rearrangement counted as productive if the CDR3 had no stop codons and remained in frame with V and J, and every other rearrangement counted as non-productive. Following IMGT convention, CDR3 was defined as the stretch from the second conserved V-encoded cysteine to the conserved J-encoded phenylalanine. Sequences without an unambiguous match to a single V gene segment were excluded from the earlier analysis of approximately 560 of the donors. An earlier analysis of some 610 of the donors called V segments functional above 56.7% productive rearrangements and segregating when the between-donor standard deviation exceeded 5%. A statistical classification framework was built to diagnose cytomegalovirus status from the catalog of TCR beta chain sequences. In a later analysis, V and J genes were assigned by comparing TCR nucleotide sequences against IMGT/GENE-DB human TR gene sequences. In a later analysis, CDR3 sequences and most-parsimonious VDJ recombination scenarios were assigned using the TCRdist pipeline. In a later analysis, each TCR beta chain was defined by its CDR3 amino acid sequence together with its V-gene family, and reads without a unique V-gene family were excluded. In a later analysis, 500 to 650 highly shared, low-generation-probability nucleotide sequences were removed to address suspected cross-contamination and a sequencing artifact. For each public chain, a later analysis derived a clonal expansion index from normalized ranks of inferred template counts within each repertoire. A later analysis computed generation probabilities with a VDJ recombination model fitted to out-of-frame rearrangements, and checked the results against IGoR. In a later analysis, hypergeometric tests were used to score TCR-TCR, TCR-HLA and TCR-CMV co-occurrence, with a repertoire-size bias correction applied to TCR pairs. To estimate false discovery rates, a later analysis permuted the HLA or CMV assignments 20 times. In a later analysis, co-occurring TCRs were grouped using DBSCAN, and TCRdist sequence similarity was added for clustering within HLA-allele-positive subsets. Co-occurrence clustering excluded repertoires with fewer than 30,000 or more than 120,000 public chains, plus five with anomalous nucleotide sharing. TCRdb re-hosts the immuneACCESS table, in-frame sequences only. Its copies lack some clones; in the studies checked, an unresolved V gene accounts for under half of them, and the cause for the rest is not known. V and J calls and clone size are those listed in that table; D and trimming were worked out from the DNA. The sample table lists fewer than 250,000 clones, approximately 86% of them with a count of one. The ten largest account for approximately 0.98% of the sample.

The cohort was made up of 666 healthy bone marrow donors. At the time of sampling, all cohort members were nominally healthy, though unrecorded immune exposures were likely present. The donor was CMV seronegative and belonged to the group of 352 seronegative cohort members. Every donor gave a peripheral blood sample, and the peripheral blood mononuclear cells from that sample were used for TCR beta sequencing. Genomic DNA extraction from the blood cell samples was performed with the Qiagen DNeasy Blood Extraction Kit. The CDR3 goes from the cysteine to the phenylalanine over 13 residues. Solely the CDR3 DNA is kept, with 39 bases framed from the first base. A distance of 6 bases separates the germline ends of V and J, which lose 2 bases and 1 base respectively. CDR1 and CDR2 were assigned from the germline V gene (reference sequence) as GTSNPN and SVGIG.

The receptor was derived from a boy under 10 years old in good health and CMV-seronegative. Material: PBMCs. The rearrangement combines TRBV30 with TRBJ1-5, with no reliable assignment of the D segment. The sequence in DNA is TGTGCCTGGAGTCGTCAGAGCAATCAGCCCCAGCATTTT. The resulting protein is CAWSRQSNQPQHF. Where the CDR3 stops, the reference TRBV30 and TRBJ1-5 genes take over; the full variable domain is SQTIHQWPATLVQPVGSPLSLECTVEGTSNPNLYWYRQAAGRGLQLLFYSVGIGQISSEVPQNLSASRPQDRQFILSSKKLLLSDSGFYLCAWSRQSNQPQHFGDGTRLSIL.